This T cell receptor beta chain was identified in a study of regulatory T cells in long-lasting Graves disease. The time point denotes: persistent/refractory GD, antithyroid drugs over 5 years with positive TRAb. Preparation of the TCR library used RNA extracted from PBMCs. American Thyroid Association guidelines served as the basis for diagnosing Graves' disease. Broader study findings: Gene preferences differed: TRBV28, TRBJ1-2, TRBJ2-5 in persistent cases.

Concerning this clonotype: Antigen unknown.

CDR3 regions were amplified by Arm-PCR using iRepertoire HTBI primers to build TCR beta libraries. TCRdb re-called the multiplex PCR reads through MiXCR, storing one row per CDR3 protein. The profile shows roughly 360,000 distinct CDR3 sequences, roughly 20% of them singletons. The CDR3 contains 16 residues. With 6 bases removed from V and 1 base from J, the gap between germline ends came to 15 bases. Germline CDR1 and CDR2: MGHDK and SYGVNS. The sample here was peripheral blood mononuclear cells (PBMCs), taken when the disease was refractory, from a patient treated with antithyroid drugs. This TCR came from a woman aged 40 to 50 with Graves disease. This sequence joins TRBV25-1 and TRBJ2-2, with D possibly being TRBD2 (6 bases). The CDR3 spells CASRKGGVQNTGELFF. CDR3 sequence (DNA): TGTGCCAGCAGAAAAGGAGGGGTTCAGAACACCGGGGAGCTGTTTTTT.